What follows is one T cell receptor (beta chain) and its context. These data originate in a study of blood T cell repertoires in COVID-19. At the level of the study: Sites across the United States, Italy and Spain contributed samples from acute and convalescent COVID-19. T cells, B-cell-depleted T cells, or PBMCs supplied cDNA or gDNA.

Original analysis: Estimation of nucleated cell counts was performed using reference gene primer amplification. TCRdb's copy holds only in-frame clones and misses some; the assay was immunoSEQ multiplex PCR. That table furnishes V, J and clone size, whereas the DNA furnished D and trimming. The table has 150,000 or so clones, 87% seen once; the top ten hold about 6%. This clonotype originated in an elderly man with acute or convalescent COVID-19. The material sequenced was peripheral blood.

The CDR3: CASSRPLAGNTGELFF. In DNA form, the CDR3 reads TGTGCCAGCAGCCGCCCCCTAGCGGGAAACACCGGGGAGCTGTTTTTT. The gene calls are TRBV3-1 (or the pseudogene TRBV3-2) and TRBJ2-2; 9 bases match TRBD2. V lost 4 bases and J lost 2; bases outside the gene matches: 5. CDR3 length: 16 amino acids. Germline V gene data show CDR1 as LGHDT and CDR2 as YNNKEL (reference sequence).